The clone carrying this T cell receptor (beta chain) was observed a single time. The antigen remains unidentified. This entry comes from a study of vaccination effects on CD4 cells after COVID-19. Per germline, CDR1 MNHNY and CDR2 SVGAGI (reference sequence). Trimming cost V 0 bases and J 9 bases, with 12 bases left between them. The CDR3 consists of 14 residues. Before sequencing, viral peptide pools were used by the ViraFEST assay to expand antigen-specific CD4+ T cells. Culturing for roughly 9 days preceded CD4+ T cell isolation. Participants each got two BNT162b2 or mRNA-1273 vaccine doses. None of these healthy vaccinees had been infected with SARS-CoV-2 before vaccination. The authors exchanged half the medium for IL-2 medium on days 3 and 7. Sequencing used immunoSEQ multiplex PCR; TCRdb keeps in-frame clones, though not all of them. Of about 24,000 clones in the sample, over 70% are singletons; the top ten hold about 24%.

The starting material was CD4+ T cells from PBMCs cultured with HCoV-NL63 spike peptides, obtained after COVID-19 vaccination. The V call is TRBV6-6, the J call TRBJ2-1; D uncertain. The TCR was taken from a human donor who received a COVID-19 vaccine. CDR3 sequence reads: CASSYSVRNREQFF. The CDR3 nucleotides are TGTGCCAGCAGTTACTCGGTTAGAAATCGTGAGCAGTTCTTC.